Shown below are 2 T cell receptor beta chains from a single sample sequenced in a study of CD8 T cells in Susac syndrome. Random hexamers were used to reverse transcribe an amount of about 0.45 to 1 ug RNA. A single record per CDR3 protein comes from TCRdb applying MiXCR to the immunoSEQ multiplex PCR reads. The table includes 120,000 or so distinct CDR3 sequences, 85% to 95% detected once. The sample taken for sequencing was CD4+ T cells from PBMCs. These receptors were collected from a human donor with multiple sclerosis.

The rearrangement uses TRBV18 and TRBJ2-2; TRBD1 or TRBD2 may be the D gene (5 bases each). V was cut by 4 bases and J by 1 base, with 10 bases left in between. The CDR3 has 15 residues. The germline gives CDR1 KGHSH, CDR2 LQKENI. CDR3 DNA: TGTGCCAGCTCACTGGGGACGGGGAACACCGGGGAGCTGTTTTTT. The encoded protein is CASSLGTGNTGELFF.

The chain employs TRBV4-2 and TRBJ1-5; D gene uncertain. Looked up from germline, CDR1 is LGHNA and CDR2 is YNFKEQ. Trimming left V 0 bases short and J 4 bases short, with 1 base between. This CDR3 is built from 12 residues. The CDR3 region is CASSQENQPQHF. The CDR3 DNA sequence: TGTGCCAGCAGCCAAGAAAATCAGCCCCAGCATTTT.